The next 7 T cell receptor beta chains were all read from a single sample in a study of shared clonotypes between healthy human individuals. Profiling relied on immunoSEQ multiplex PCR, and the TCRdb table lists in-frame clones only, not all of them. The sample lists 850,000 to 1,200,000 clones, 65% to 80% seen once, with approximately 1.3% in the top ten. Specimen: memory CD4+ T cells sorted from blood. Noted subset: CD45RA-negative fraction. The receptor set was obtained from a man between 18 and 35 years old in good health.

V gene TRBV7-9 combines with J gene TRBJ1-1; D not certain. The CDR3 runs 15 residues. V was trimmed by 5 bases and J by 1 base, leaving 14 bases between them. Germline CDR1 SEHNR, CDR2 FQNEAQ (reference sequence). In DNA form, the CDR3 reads TGTGCCAGCAGCCACATCCCGGCGGAGAACACTGAAGCTTTCTTT. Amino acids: CASSHIPAENTEAFF.

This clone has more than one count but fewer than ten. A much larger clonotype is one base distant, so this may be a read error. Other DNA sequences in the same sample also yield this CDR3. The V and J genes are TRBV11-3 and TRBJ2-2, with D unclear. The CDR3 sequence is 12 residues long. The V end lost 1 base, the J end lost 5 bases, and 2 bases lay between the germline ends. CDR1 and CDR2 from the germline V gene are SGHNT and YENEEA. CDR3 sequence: CASSLGTGELFF. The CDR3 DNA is TGTGCCAGCAGCTTAGGGACCGGGGAGCTGTTTTTT.

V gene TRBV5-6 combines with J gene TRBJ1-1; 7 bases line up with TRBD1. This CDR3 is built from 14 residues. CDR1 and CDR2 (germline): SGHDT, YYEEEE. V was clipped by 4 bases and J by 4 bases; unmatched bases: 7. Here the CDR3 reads CASSPRQGITEAFF. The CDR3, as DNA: TGTGCCAGCAGCCCTCGACAGGGTATCACTGAAGCTTTCTTT.

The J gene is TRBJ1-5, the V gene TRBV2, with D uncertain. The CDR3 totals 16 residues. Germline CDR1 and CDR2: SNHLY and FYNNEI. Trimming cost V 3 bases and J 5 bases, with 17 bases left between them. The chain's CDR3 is CASSEFETTHDQPQHF. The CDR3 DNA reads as TGTGCCAGCAGTGAGTTCGAGACAACCCACGATCAGCCCCAGCATTTT.

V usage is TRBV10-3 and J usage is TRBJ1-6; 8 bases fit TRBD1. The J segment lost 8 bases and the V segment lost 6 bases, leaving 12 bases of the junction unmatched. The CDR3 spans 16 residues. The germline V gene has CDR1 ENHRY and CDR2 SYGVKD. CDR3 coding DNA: TGTGCCATCAGGTTTCAGGGATCGGACAGGGATTCACCCCTCCACTTT. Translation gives CAIRFQGSDRDSPLHF.

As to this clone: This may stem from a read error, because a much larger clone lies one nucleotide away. In DNA form, the CDR3 reads TGTGCCAGCACCCTGGGGAATGAGCAGTTCTTC. This translates into CASTLGNEQFF. The rearrangement links TRBV7-2 to TRBJ2-1; no definite D call. Germline lookup yields CDR1 SGHTA and CDR2 FQGNSA. The CDR3 extends over 11 amino acids. Trimming removed 7 bases at V and 7 bases at J, with 8 bases between.

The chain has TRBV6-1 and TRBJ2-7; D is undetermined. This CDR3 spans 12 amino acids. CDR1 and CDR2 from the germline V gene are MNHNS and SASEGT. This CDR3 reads CASTLNWDEQYF. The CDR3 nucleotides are TGTGCAAGTACACTCAATTGGGACGAGCAGTACTTC.